These 9 T cell receptor beta chains came from one sample sequenced in a study of blood T cell repertoires in COVID-19. Generated by immunoSEQ multiplex PCR, the TCRdb table keeps only in-frame clones and is missing some. The table records about 360,000 clones, 75% to 90% of them present only once. The sample taken for sequencing was peripheral blood. These receptors all stem from a woman in her fifties or sixties with COVID-19, enrolled during active disease.

This clone was picked up a small number of times. V and J are TRBV7-9 and TRBJ1-6; D remains unclear. Trimming took 3 bases from V and 7 from J, leaving 13 bases between them. CDR1 and CDR2 (germline): SEHNR, FQNEAQ (reference sequence). The CDR3 consists of 15 residues. The CDR3 nucleotides are TGTGCCAGCAGCTTCACGGGGAGCCGAAATTCACCCCTCCACTTT. The encoded protein is CASSFTGSRNSPLHF. The entire variable domain, with the rest obtained from reference TRBV7-9 and TRBJ1-6, is as follows: DTGVSQNPRHKITKRGQNVTFRCDPISEHNRLYWYRQTLGQGPEFLTYFQNEAQLEKSRLLSDRFSAERPKGSFSTLEIQRTEQGDSAMYLCASSFTGSRNSPLHFGNGTRLTVT.

This sequence joins TRBV6-4 and TRBJ1-2; 9 positions match TRBD1. The CDR3 covers 15 residues. V lost 2 bases and J lost 2; bases outside the gene matches: 3. Germline CDR1 reads MRHNA; CDR2 reads SNTAGT. Here the CDR3 reads CASSDPGQGNYGYTF. CDR3 nucleotides: TGTGCCAGCAGTGACCCCGGACAGGGGAACTATGGCTACACCTTC.

The chain links TRBV30 to TRBJ1-4; 7 bases agree with TRBD1. CDR1 is GTSNPN, CDR2 SVGIG, per germline (reference sequence). The V gene end was trimmed by 2 bases and the J gene end by 8 bases; junction bases not matched to a gene: 8. CDR3 size: 14 residues. CDR3 in amino acids: CAWSYTGVGEKLFF. In DNA form, the CDR3 reads TGTGCCTGGAGTTACACAGGGGTCGGGGAAAAACTGTTTTTT.

This chain connects TRBV5-1 to TRBJ2-3; weak D call: TRBD2 (6 bases). With 0 bases removed from V and 6 bases from J, the gap between germline ends came to 11 bases. Germline V gene data show CDR1 as SGHRS and CDR2 as YFSETQ. The CDR3 length is 14 residues. The CDR3 loop reads CASSLVGGRDTQYF. The CDR3, as DNA: TGCGCCAGCAGCTTGGTAGGAGGGCGGGATACGCAGTATTTT.

The chain joins TRBV19 to TRBJ1-3; the match to TRBD1 covers 7 bases. Germline V gene lookup returns CDR1 LNHDA and CDR2 SQIVND (reference sequence). The CDR3 runs 15 residues. The junction had 7 bases not matched to a gene; V was cut back by 6 bases and J by 2 bases. The CDR3 sequence is CASSWRDSPGNTIYF. The DNA for the CDR3 is TGTGCCAGTAGCTGGCGGGACAGCCCTGGAAACACCATATATTTT. Filled out from reference TRBV19 and TRBJ1-3, the complete variable domain reads DGGITQSPKYLFRKEGQNVTLSCEQNLNHDAMYWYRQDPGQGLRLIYYSQIVNDFQKGDIAEGYSVSREKKESFPLTVTSAQKNPTAFYLCASSWRDSPGNTIYFGEGSWLTVV.

This sequence joins TRBV5-1 and TRBJ2-1; TRBD1 aligns across 9 bases. The CDR3 runs to 15 residues. J was trimmed by 7 bases and V by 3 bases; bases with no gene match: 8. Per the germline V gene, CDR1 is SGHRS and CDR2 is YFSETQ. The CDR3 sequence: CASSSRDRERNEQFF. The CDR3 DNA follows: TGCGCCAGCAGCTCCCGGGACAGGGAGAGAAATGAGCAGTTCTTC.

The gene calls are TRBV12-3 or TRBV12-4 and TRBJ1-2; maybe TRBD1 (6 bases). The CDR3 extends over 11 amino acids. Trimming removed 7 bases at V and 4 bases at J, with 7 bases between. The CDR3 DNA follows: TGTGCCAGCAAACAGGGCTATGGCTACACCTTC. Amino acid sequence: CASKQGYGYTF.

This chain links TRBV2 with TRBJ2-2; D might be TRBD1 (5 bases). CDR3 length equals 14 residues. V was clipped by 8 bases and J by 5 bases, with 15 bases between them. Germline V gene sequence: CDR1 SNHLY, CDR2 FYNNEI. CDR3 sequence reads: CASHRQHQTGELFF. Here the CDR3 DNA reads TGTGCCAGCCATCGACAGCACCAGACCGGGGAGCTGTTTTTT.

This chain connects TRBV5-1 to TRBJ2-7, with 9 bases identical to TRBD1. The germline V gene has CDR1 SGHRS and CDR2 YFSETQ. The CDR3 has 15 residues. Trimming took 4 bases from V and 3 from J; bases not matched to a gene: 8. CDR3 protein: CASSTGTGLIYEQYF. CDR3 DNA sequence: TGCGCCAGCAGCACGGGGACAGGGTTGATCTACGAGCAGTACTTC.